The source of this T cell receptor beta chain is a study of cytomegalovirus exposure and HLA in healthy donors. The CDR3 is 13 amino acids. Germline-derived CDR1 and CDR2 are SGHNT and YYREEE (reference sequence). The V end was cut by 6 bases, the J end by 10 bases, with 19 bases between. Comment on this clone: Its specificity is not known.

Regarding the study as a whole: Indistinguishable V segments, including TRBV6-2 and TRBV6-3, were excluded. Later analysis showed most CMV-associated TCR beta chains appearing HLA-restricted. Later analysis suggested links between common viral pathogens and several top significant clusters. Across HLA loci, a later analysis found differing TCR association rates, with DRB1 most and HLA-C fewest.

The PCR used 60 Vbeta and 13 Jbeta primers. The protocol was immunoSEQ multiplex PCR, while the TCRdb copy is restricted to in-frame clones and leaves out a portion. The sample contains fewer than 350,000 clones, 70% to 90% of which appear only once. The chain has TRBV5-4 and TRBJ1-1; D uncertain. This receptor was identified in a woman aged 18-35 years in good health and CMV-seronegative. Sequenced input: PBMCs. In nucleotides, the CDR3 is TGTGCCAGCATCGCCCGCCCGGGGTTCCCAGCTTTCTTT. Translating gives CASIARPGFPAFF.